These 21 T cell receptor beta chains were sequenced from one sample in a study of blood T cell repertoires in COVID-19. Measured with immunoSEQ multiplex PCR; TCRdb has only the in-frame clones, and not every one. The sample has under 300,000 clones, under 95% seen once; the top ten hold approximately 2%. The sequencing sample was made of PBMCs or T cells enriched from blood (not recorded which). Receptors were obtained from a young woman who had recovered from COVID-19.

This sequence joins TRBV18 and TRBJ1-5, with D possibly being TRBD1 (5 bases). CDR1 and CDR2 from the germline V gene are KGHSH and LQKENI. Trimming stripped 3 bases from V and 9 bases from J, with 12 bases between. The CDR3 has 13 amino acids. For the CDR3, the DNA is TGTGCCAGCTCACCGTCCAGGGTCGGGCCCCAGCATTTT. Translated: CASSPSRVGPQHF.

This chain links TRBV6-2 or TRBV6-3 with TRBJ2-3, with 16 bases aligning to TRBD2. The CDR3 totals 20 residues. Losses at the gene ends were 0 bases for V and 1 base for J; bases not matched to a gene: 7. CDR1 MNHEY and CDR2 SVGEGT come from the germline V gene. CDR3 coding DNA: TGTGCCAGCAGTTACTCGACGGGACTAGCGGGGGGGCAAGGCACAGATACGCAGTATTTT. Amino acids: CASSYSTGLAGGQGTDTQYF.

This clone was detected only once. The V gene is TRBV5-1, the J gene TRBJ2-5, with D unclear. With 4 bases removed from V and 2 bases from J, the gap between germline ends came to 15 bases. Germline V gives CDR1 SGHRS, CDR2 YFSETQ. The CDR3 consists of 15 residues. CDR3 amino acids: CASSTEQSQQETQYF. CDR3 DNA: TGCGCCAGCAGCACTGAACAGAGCCAACAAGAGACCCAGTACTTC.

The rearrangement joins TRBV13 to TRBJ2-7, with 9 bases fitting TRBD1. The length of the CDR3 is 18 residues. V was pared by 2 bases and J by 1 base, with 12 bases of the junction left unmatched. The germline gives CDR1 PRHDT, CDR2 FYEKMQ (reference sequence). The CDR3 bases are TGTGCCAGCAGCTTACATCTCGGGGGGACAGGGATTTCCTACGAGCAGTACTTC. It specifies CASSLHLGGTGISYEQYF.

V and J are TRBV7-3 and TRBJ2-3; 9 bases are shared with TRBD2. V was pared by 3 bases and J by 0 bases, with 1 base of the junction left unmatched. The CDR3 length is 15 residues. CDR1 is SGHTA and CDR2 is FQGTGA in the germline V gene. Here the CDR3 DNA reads TGTGCCAGCAGCTTTAGCGGGGGAAGCACAGATACGCAGTATTTT. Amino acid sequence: CASSFSGGSTDTQYF.

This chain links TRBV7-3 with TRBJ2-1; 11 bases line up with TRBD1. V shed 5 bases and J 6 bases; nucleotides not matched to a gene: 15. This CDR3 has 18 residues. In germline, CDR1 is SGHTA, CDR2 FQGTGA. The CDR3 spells CASSPGQGVRGGGNEQFF. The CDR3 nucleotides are TGTGCCAGCAGCCCGGGACAGGGGGTGAGAGGGGGTGGCAATGAGCAGTTCTTC.

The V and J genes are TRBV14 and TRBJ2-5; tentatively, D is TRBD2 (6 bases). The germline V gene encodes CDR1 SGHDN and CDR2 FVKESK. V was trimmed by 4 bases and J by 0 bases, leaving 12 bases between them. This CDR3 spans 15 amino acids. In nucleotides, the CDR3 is TGTGCCAGCAGCCTTTCGGGGGAGTACCAAGAGACCCAGTACTTC. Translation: CASSLSGEYQETQYF.

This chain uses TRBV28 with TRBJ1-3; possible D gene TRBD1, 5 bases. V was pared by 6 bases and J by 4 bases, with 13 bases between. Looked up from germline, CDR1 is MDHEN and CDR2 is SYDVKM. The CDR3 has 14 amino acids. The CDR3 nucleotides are TGTGCCAGCAGCCTTACACCAGGGGGAAACACCATATATTTT. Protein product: CASSLTPGGNTIYF.

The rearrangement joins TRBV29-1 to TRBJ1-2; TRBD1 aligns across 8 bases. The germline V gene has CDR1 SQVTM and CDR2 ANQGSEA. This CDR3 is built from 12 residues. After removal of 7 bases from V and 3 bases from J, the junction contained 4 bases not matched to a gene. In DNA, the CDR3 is TGCAGCGACTGGGACAGGTACTATGGCTACACCTTC. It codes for CSDWDRYYGYTF.

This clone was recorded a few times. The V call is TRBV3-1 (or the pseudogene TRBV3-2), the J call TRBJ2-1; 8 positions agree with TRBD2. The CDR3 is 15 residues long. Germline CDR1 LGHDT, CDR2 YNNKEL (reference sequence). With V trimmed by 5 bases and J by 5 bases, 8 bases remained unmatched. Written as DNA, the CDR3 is TGTGCCAGCAGCTACGGACTAGCTCCTAACAATGAGCAGTTCTTC. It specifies CASSYGLAPNNEQFF.

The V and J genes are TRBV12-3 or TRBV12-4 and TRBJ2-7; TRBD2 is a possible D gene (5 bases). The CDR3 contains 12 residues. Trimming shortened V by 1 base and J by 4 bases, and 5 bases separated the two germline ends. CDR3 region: CASSLGTYEQYF. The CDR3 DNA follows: TGTGCCAGCAGTTTAGGGACTTACGAGCAGTACTTC.

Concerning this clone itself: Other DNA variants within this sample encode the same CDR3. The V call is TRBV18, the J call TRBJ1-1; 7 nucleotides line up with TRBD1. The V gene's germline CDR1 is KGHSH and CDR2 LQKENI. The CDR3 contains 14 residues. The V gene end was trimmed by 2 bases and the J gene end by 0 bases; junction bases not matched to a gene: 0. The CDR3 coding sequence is TGTGCCAGCTCACCAGGACAGGTGAACACTGAAGCTTTCTTT. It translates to CASSPGQVNTEAFF.

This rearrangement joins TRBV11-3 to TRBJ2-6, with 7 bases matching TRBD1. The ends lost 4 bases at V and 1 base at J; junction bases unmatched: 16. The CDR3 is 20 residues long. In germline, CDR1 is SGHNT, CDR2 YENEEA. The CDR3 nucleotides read TGTGCCAGCAGCTCCTTCGAACCCCCGGGACAGCTTTCTGGGGCCAACGTCCTGACTTTC. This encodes CASSSFEPPGQLSGANVLTF.

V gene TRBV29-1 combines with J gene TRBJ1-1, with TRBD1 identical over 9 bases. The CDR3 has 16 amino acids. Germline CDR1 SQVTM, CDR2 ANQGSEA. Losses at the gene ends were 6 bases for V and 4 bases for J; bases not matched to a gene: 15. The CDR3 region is CSVSPVGTGYSTEAFF. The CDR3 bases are TGCAGCGTCTCCCCGGTCGGGACAGGGTATAGCACTGAAGCTTTCTTT.

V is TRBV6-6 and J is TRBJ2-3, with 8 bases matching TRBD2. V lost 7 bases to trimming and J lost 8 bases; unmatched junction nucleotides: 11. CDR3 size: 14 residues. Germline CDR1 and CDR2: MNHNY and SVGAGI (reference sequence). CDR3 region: CASIPRSGGGTQYF. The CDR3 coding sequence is TGTGCCAGCATCCCGAGAAGCGGGGGTGGTACGCAGTATTTT.

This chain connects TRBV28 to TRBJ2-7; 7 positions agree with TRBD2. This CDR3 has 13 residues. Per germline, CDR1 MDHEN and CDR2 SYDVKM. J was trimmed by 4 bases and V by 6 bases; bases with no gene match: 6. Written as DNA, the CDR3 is TGTGCCAGCAGCCCCAGCGGGATATACGAGCAGTACTTC. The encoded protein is CASSPSGIYEQYF.

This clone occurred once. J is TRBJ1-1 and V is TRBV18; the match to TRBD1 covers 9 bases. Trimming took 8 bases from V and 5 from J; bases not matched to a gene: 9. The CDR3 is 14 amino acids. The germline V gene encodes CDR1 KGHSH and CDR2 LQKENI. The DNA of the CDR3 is TGTGCCAGCACCCTAAGGACAGGGGAAACTGAAGCTTTCTTT. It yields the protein CASTLRTGETEAFF.

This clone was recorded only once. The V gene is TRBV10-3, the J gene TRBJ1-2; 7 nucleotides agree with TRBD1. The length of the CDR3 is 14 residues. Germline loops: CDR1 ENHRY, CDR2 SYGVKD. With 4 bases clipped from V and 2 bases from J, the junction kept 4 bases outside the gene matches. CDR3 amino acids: CAISAGTANYGYTF. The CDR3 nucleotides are TGTGCCATCAGTGCAGGGACAGCCAACTATGGCTACACCTTC.

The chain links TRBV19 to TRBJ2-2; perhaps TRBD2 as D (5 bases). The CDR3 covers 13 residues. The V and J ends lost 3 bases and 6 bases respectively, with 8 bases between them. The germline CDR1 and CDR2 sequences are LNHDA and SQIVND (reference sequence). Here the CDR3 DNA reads TGTGCCAGTAGTATCGGGCGGGCCGGGGAGCTGTTTTTT. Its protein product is CASSIGRAGELFF.

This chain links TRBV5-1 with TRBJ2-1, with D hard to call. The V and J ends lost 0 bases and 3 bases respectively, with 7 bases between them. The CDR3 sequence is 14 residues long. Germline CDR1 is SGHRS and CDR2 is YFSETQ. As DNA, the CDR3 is TGCGCCAGCAGCTTGGACTCGAACTACAATGAGCAGTTCTTC. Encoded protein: CASSLDSNYNEQFF.

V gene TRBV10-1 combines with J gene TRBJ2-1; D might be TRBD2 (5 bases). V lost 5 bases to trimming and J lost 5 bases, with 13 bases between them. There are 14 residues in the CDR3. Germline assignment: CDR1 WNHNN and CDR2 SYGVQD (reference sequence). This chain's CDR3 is CASSMDFGDNEQFF. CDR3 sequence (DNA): TGCGCCAGCAGTATGGACTTCGGCGACAATGAGCAGTTCTTC.